These 18 T cell receptor beta chains came from one sample sequenced in a study of cytomegalovirus exposure and HLA in healthy donors. The PCR ran on 60 Vbeta and 13 Jbeta primers. Clones were read by immunoSEQ multiplex PCR, and TCRdb kept only the in-frame ones, dropping some. The table records 150,000 to 180,000 clones, 60% to 75% of them present only once. Material for sequencing was PBMCs. Every receptor here comes from a man aged 18 to 30 in good health and CMV-seronegative.

This chain connects TRBV6-5 to TRBJ1-2; D might be TRBD1 (6 bases). Trimming took 5 bases from V and 8 from J, leaving 12 bases between them. The CDR3 extends over 12 amino acids. CDR1 is MNHEY and CDR2 is SVGAGI in the germline V gene. CDR3 coding DNA: TGTGCCAGCAGTGCTAACAGGGACGGCTACACCTTC. It translates to CASSANRDGYTF.

This clone appeared a few times. This chain joins TRBV6-1 and TRBJ2-3, with a weak D call TRBD1 (5 bases). CDR3 length: 11 amino acids. The V end was cut by 6 bases, the J end by 7 bases, with 8 bases between. Germline V CDR1 and CDR2: MNHNS, SASEGT. CDR3 sequence: CASSYRYTQYF. The CDR3 DNA reads as TGTGCCAGCAGCTACAGGTATACGCAGTATTTT.

The rearrangement links TRBV5-1 to TRBJ2-7; the D gene is possibly TRBD2 (6 bases). With 5 bases removed from V and 2 bases from J, the gap between germline ends came to 11 bases. CDR3 size: 13 residues. Germline V gene sequence: CDR1 SGHRS, CDR2 YFSETQ. CDR3 sequence: CASRPRLAYEQYF. CDR3 sequence (DNA): TGCGCCAGCAGACCAAGACTAGCCTACGAGCAGTACTTC.

This chain links TRBV12-5 with TRBJ1-1; possibly TRBD1 for D (5 bases). Trimming shortened V by 1 base and J by 1 base, and 10 bases separated the two germline ends. CDR1 is LGHNT, CDR2 FRNRAP, per germline. This CDR3 is built from 15 residues. The chain's CDR3 is CASGLADRPNTEAFF. For the CDR3, the DNA is TGTGCTAGTGGTTTGGCTGACAGACCGAACACTGAAGCTTTCTTT.

The CDR3 bases are TGTGCCAGCAGTATTGGCAGGGACACAGATACGCAGTATTTT. Encoded protein: CASSIGRDTDTQYF. The chain links TRBV6-5 to TRBJ2-3; TRBD1 might be the D (5 bases). The V end lost 5 bases, the J end lost 2 bases, and 11 bases lay between the germline ends. The CDR3 consists of 14 residues. Germline CDR1 and CDR2: MNHEY and SVGAGI.

V gene TRBV6-6 combines with J gene TRBJ2-3; D remains ambiguous. The CDR3 is made up of 15 amino acids. V lost 3 bases, J lost 0 bases, and 10 bases lay in between. The germline V gene encodes CDR1 MNHNY and CDR2 SVGAGI (reference sequence). The CDR3 here is CASSYQGDSTDTQYF. CDR3 nucleotides: TGTGCCAGCAGTTATCAAGGAGATAGCACAGATACGCAGTATTTT.

This clone was counted once. This chain uses TRBV4-1 with TRBJ2-1; TRBD2 matches at 9 bases. With V trimmed by 1 base and J by 4 bases, 2 bases remained unmatched. CDR3 length: 15 residues. Germline V gene sequence: CDR1 MGHRA, CDR2 YSYEKL. CDR3 sequence (DNA): TGCGCCAGCAGCCAAGTGACTAGCGGATACAATGAGCAGTTCTTC. This sequence encodes CASSQVTSGYNEQFF.

The rearrangement uses TRBV5-4 and TRBJ1-2; D is uncertain. The CDR3 totals 11 residues. CDR1 is SGHNT, CDR2 YYREEE, per germline (reference sequence). With 4 bases removed from V and 6 bases from J, the gap between germline ends came to 7 bases. CDR3 loop: CASSRANGYTF. The CDR3 region has the DNA TGTGCCAGCAGCAGAGCGAATGGCTACACCTTC.

The chain has TRBV9 and TRBJ1-2; 8 bases fit TRBD1. The CDR3 is 15 residues long. V dropped 0 bases and J dropped 4; count of bases not matched to a gene: 5. Germline lookup yields CDR1 SGDLS and CDR2 YYNGEE. This chain's CDR3 is CASSVDRGKVYGYTF. The CDR3 DNA reads as TGTGCCAGCAGCGTAGACAGGGGGAAGGTCTATGGCTACACCTTC.

The DNA of the CDR3 is TGTGCCAGCAGCCCGCGGGGACAGAGCACAGATACGCAGTATTTT. It codes for CASSPRGQSTDTQYF. The chain has TRBV11-2 and TRBJ2-3, with D perhaps TRBD1 (7 bases). The CDR3 extends over 15 amino acids. Between the trimmed V and J ends, which lost 5 bases and 0 bases, there was a span of 12 bases. Germline CDR1 SGHAT, CDR2 FQNNGV.

This clone was counted between two and nine times. This chain uses TRBV29-1 with TRBJ1-1; D possibly corresponds to TRBD1 (5 bases). CDR1 and CDR2 from the germline V gene are SQVTM and ANQGSEA. The CDR3 is 14 amino acids. V lost 6 bases to trimming and J lost 4 bases, with 18 bases between them. CDR3 nucleotide sequence: TGCAGCGTGGGGGTTCGGGGGAGTAGCACTGAAGCTTTCTTT. Translated, it gives CSVGVRGSSTEAFF. The full variable domain, with the rest looked up from reference TRBV29-1 and TRBJ1-1, is SAVISQKPSRDICQRGTSLTIQCQVDSQVTMMFWYRQQPGQSLTLIATANQGSEATYESGFVIDKFPISRPNLTFSTLTVSNMSPEDSSIYLCSVGVRGSSTEAFFGQGTRLTVV.

The J gene is TRBJ1-5, the V gene TRBV4-1, with 7 bases aligning to TRBD1. The CDR3 is 18 residues long. Per germline, CDR1 MGHRA and CDR2 YSYEKL. V was pared by 1 base and J by 6 bases, with 15 bases of the junction left unmatched. The CDR3 sequence: CASSQVLWTGNGGQPQHF. For the CDR3, the DNA is TGCGCCAGCAGCCAAGTCCTATGGACAGGCAATGGCGGTCAGCCCCAGCATTTT.

The table lists this clone with a count of one. The V and J genes are TRBV13 and TRBJ1-5; D is perhaps TRBD1 (6 bases). This CDR3 contains 15 residues. Between the trimmed V and J ends, which lost 5 bases and 4 bases, there was a span of 15 bases. The germline V gene has CDR1 PRHDT and CDR2 FYEKMQ (reference sequence). This CDR3 reads CASSPHRDKNQPQHF. The CDR3 DNA reads as TGTGCCAGCAGCCCACACCGGGACAAAAATCAGCCCCAGCATTTT.

This sequence joins TRBV11-2 and TRBJ1-2; 9 positions agree with TRBD1. The CDR3 is 13 amino acids. Germline loops: CDR1 SGHAT, CDR2 FQNNGV. V lost 5 bases to trimming and J lost 6 bases; unmatched junction nucleotides: 4. CDR3 amino acids: CASSQQGADGYTF. For the CDR3, the DNA is TGTGCCAGCAGCCAACAGGGGGCTGATGGCTACACCTTC.

This clone was seen only a few times. The gene calls are TRBV7-9 and TRBJ1-2, with 9 bases lining up with TRBD1. Germline CDR1 and CDR2: SEHNR and FQNEAQ (reference sequence). V shed 4 bases and J 2 bases; nucleotides not matched to a gene: 2. The CDR3 is 14 residues long. CDR3 region: CASSWDRANYGYTF. CDR3 in DNA: TGTGCCAGCAGCTGGGACAGGGCGAACTATGGCTACACCTTC.

CDR3: CASSPSWVGENTEAFF. CDR3 DNA: TGCGCCAGCAGCCCCTCCTGGGTCGGGGAGAACACTGAAGCTTTCTTT. This chain joins TRBV4-1 and TRBJ1-1; D gene uncertain. The CDR3 has 16 amino acids. Trimming stripped 4 bases from V and 1 base from J, with 16 bases between. Germline-derived CDR1 and CDR2 are MGHRA and YSYEKL.

The chain recombines TRBV2 with TRBJ2-1; 9 bases match TRBD2. The CDR3 is 12 amino acids. Germline V gene data show CDR1 as SNHLY and CDR2 as FYNNEI. V shed 8 bases and J 7 bases; nucleotides not matched to a gene: 3. The CDR3 reads CASGGGANEQFF. The CDR3, as DNA: TGTGCCAGCGGCGGGGGGGCGAATGAGCAGTTCTTC.

The rearrangement uses TRBV7-2 and TRBJ2-2; TRBD1 agrees at 7 bases. This CDR3 contains 17 residues. Losses at the gene ends were 2 bases for V and 1 base for J; bases not matched to a gene: 7. Germline V gene sequence: CDR1 SGHTA, CDR2 FQGNSA. CDR3 in DNA: TGTGCCAGCAGCTTATACCCAGGGGGAGAGAACACCGGGGAGCTGTTTTTT. Amino acids: CASSLYPGGENTGELFF.